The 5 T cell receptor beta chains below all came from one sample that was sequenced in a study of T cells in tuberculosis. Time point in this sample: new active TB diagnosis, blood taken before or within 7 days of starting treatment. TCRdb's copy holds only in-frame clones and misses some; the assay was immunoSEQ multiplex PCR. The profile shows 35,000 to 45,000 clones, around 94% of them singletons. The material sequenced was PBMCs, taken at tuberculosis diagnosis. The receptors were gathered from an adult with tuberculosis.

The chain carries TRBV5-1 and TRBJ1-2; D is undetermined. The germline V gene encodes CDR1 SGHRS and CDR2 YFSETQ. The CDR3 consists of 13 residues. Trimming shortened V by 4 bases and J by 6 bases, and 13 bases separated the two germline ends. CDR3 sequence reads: CASSLGLSDGYTF. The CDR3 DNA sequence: TGCGCCAGCAGCCTTGGACTATCGGATGGCTACACCTTC.

CDR3 amino acids: CASSPIARLAVKGYEQYF. For the CDR3, the DNA is TGTGCCAGCAGCCCCATCGCAAGATTAGCGGTTAAGGGATACGAGCAGTACTTC. V gene TRBV11-2 combines with J gene TRBJ2-7, with D maybe TRBD2 (6 bases). The germline V gene has CDR1 SGHAT and CDR2 FQNNGV. The CDR3 has 18 amino acids. V was cut by 5 bases and J by 4 bases, with 27 bases left in between. Looking up the rest from reference TRBV11-2 and TRBJ2-7 gives the full variable domain: EAGVAQSPRYKIIEKRQSVAFWCNPISGHATLYWYQQILGQGPKLLIQFQNNGVVDDSQLPKDRFSAERLKGVDSTLKIQPAKLEDSAVYLCASSPIARLAVKGYEQYFGPGTRLTVT.

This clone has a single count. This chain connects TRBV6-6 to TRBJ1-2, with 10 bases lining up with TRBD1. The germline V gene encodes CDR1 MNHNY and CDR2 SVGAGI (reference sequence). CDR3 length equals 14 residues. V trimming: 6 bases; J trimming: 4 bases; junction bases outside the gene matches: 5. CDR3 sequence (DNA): TGTGCCAGCAGCCGGACAGGGGGAAGCTATGGCTACACCTTC. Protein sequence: CASSRTGGSYGYTF.

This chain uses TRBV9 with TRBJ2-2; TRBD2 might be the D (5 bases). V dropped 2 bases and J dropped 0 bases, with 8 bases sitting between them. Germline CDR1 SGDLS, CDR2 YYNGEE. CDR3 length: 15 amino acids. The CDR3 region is CASSVIATNTGELFF. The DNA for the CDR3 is TGTGCCAGCAGCGTGATAGCGACGAACACCGGGGAGCTGTTTTTT.

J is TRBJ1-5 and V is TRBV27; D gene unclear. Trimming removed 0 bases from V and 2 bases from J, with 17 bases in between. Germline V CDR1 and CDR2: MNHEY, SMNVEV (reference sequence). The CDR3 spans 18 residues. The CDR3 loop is CASSLSRRGGLGNQPQHF. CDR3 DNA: TGTGCCAGCAGTTTATCGAGAAGAGGAGGGTTAGGCAATCAGCCCCAGCATTTT.